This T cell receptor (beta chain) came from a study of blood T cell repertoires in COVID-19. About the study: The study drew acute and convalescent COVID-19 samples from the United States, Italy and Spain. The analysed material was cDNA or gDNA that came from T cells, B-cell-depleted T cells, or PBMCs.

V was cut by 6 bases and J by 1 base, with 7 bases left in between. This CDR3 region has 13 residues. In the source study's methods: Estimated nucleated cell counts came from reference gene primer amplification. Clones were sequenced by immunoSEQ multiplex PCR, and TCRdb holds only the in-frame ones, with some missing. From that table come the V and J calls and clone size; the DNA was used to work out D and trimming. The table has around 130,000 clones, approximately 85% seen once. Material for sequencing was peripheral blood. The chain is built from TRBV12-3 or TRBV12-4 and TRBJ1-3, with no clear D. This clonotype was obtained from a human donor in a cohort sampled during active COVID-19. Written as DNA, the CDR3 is TGTGCCAGCAGGCGTTTATCTGGAAACACCATATATTTT. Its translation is CASRRLSGNTIYF.